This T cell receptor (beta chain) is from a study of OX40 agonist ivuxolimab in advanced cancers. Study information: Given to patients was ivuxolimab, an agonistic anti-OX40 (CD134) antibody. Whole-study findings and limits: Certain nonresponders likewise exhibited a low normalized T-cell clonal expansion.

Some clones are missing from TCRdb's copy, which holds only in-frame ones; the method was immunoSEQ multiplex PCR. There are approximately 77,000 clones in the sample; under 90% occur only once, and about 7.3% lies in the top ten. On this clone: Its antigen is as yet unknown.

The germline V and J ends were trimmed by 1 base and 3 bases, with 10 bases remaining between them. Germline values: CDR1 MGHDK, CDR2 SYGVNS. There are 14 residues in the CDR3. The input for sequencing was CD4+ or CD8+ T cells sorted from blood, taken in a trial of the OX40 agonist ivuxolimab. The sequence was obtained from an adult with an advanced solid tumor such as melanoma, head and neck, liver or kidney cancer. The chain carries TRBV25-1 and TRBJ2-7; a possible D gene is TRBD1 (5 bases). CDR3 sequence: CASSEWGDSYEQYF. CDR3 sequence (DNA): TGTGCCAGCAGTGAATGGGGCGACAGCTACGAGCAGTACTTC.